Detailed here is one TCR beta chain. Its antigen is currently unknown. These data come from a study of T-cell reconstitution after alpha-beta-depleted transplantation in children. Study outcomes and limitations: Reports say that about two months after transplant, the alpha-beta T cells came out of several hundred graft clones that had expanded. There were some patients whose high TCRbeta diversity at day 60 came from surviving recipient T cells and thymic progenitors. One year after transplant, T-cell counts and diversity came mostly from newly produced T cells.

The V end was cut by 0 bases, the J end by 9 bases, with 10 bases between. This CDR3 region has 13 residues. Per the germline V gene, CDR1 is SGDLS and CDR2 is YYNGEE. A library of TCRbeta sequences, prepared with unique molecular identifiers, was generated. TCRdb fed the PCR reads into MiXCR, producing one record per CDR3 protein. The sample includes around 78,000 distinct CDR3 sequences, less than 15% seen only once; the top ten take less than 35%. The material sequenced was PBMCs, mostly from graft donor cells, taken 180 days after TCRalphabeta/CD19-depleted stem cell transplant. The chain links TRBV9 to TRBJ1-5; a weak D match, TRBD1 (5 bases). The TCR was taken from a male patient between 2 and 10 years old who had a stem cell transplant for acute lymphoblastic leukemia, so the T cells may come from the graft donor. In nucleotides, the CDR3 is TGTGCCAGCAGCGTAGGGGGGACGCGGCCCCAGCATTTT. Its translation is CASSVGGTRPQHF.